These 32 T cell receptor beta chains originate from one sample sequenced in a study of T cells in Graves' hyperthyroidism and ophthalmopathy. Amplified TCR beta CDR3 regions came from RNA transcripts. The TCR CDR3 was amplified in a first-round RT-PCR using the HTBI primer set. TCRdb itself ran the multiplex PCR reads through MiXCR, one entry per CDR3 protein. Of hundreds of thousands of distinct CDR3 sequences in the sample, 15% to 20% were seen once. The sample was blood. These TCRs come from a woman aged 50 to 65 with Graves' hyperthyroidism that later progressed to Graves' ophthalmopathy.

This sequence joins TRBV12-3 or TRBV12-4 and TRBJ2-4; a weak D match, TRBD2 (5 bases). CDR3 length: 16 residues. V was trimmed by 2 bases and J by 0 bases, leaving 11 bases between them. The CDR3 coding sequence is TGTGCCAGCAGTTTACCCATAGGACTAGCCAAAAACATTCAGTACTTC. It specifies CASSLPIGLAKNIQYF.

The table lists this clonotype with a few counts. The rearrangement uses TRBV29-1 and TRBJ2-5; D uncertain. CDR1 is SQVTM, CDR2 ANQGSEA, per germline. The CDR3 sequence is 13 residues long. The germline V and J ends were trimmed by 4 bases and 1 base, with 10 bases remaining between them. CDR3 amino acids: CSVGGQLQETQYF. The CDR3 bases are TGCAGCGTTGGGGGTCAGCTCCAAGAGACCCAGTACTTC.

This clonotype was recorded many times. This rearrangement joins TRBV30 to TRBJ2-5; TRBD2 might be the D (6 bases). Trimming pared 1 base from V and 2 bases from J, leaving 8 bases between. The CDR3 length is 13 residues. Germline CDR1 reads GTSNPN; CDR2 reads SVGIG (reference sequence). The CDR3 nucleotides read TGTGCCTGGAGTGGCGGACTACAAGAGACCCAGTACTTC. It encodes CAWSGGLQETQYF.

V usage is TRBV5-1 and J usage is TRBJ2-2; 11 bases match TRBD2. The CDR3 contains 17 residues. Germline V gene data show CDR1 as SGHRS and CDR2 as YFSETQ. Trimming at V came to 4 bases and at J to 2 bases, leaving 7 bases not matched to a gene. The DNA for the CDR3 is TGCGCCAGCAGCCTAACACTAGCGGGGGTAAACACCGGGGAGCTGTTTTTT. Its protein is CASSLTLAGVNTGELFF. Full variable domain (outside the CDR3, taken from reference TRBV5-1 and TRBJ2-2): KAGVTQTPRYLIKTRGQQVTLSCSPISGHRSVSWYQQTPGQGLQFLFEYFSETQRNKGNFPGRFSGRQFSNSRSEMNVSTLELGDSALYLCASSLTLAGVNTGELFFGEGSRLTVL.

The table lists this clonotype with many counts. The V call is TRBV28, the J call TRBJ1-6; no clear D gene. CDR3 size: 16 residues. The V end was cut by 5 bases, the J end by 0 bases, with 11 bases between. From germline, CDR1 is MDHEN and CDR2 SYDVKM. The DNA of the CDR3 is TGTGCCAGCAGTGCGACCCCTAGCTCCTATAATTCACCCCTCCACTTT. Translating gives CASSATPSSYNSPLHF.

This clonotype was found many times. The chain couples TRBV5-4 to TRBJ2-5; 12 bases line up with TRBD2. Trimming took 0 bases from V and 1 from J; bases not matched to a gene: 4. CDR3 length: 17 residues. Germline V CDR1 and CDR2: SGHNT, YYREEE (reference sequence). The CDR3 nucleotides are TGTGCCAGCAGCTTGGAGGGACTAGCGGGTTCCCAAGAGACCCAGTACTTC. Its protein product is CASSLEGLAGSQETQYF.

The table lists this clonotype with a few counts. The CDR3 DNA follows: TGCGCCAGCAGCCAAGATCCGGGGGTAAAAACGCCTCTAGACTATGGCTACACCTTC. It encodes CASSQDPGVKTPLDYGYTF. This chain connects TRBV4-1 to TRBJ1-2; D might be TRBD1 (5 bases). Germline loops: CDR1 MGHRA, CDR2 YSYEKL. Trimming cost V 0 bases and J 3 bases, with 23 bases left between them. The CDR3 is 19 residues long.

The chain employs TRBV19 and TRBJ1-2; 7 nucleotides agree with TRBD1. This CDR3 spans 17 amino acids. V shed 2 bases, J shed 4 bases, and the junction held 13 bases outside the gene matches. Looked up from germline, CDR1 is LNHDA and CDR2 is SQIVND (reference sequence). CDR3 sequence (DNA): TGTGCCAGTAGTATAAGAAACAGGGGACTAGGAGGCTATGGCTACACCTTC. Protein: CASSIRNRGLGGYGYTF.

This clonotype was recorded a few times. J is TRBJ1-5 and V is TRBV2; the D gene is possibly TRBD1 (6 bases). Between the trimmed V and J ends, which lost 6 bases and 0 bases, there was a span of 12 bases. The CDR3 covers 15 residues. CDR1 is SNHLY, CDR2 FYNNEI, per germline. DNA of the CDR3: TGTGCCAGCAGACGGACAGCGCATAGCAATCAGCCCCAGCATTTT. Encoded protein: CASRRTAHSNQPQHF.

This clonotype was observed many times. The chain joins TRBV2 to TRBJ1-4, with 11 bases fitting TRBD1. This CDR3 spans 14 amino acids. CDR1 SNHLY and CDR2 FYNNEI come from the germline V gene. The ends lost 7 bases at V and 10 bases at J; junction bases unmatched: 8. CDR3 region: CASTEDRGHAKLFF. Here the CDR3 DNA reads TGTGCCAGCACCGAGGACAGGGGGCATGCAAAACTGTTTTTT.

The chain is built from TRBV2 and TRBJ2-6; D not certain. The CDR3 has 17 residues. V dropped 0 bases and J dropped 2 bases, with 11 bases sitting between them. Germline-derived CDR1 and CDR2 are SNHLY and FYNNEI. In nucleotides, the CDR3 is TGTGCCAGCAGTGAAGCGCTTTCGGTTGCTGGGGCCAACGTCCTGACTTTC. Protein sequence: CASSEALSVAGANVLTF.

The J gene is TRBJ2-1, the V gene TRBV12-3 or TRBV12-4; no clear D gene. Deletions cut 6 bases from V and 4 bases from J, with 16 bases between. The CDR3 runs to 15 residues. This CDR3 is CASRGLRPTYNEQFF. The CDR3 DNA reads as TGTGCCAGCAGGGGGTTGAGACCTACTTACAATGAGCAGTTCTTC.

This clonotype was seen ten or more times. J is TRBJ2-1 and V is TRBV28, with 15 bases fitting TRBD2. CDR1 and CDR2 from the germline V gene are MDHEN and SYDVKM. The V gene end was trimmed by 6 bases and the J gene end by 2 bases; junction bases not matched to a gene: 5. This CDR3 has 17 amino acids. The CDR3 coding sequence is TGTGCCAGCAGGGACCGGACTAGCGGGGGGGCCTACAATGAGCAGTTCTTC. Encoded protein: CASRDRTSGGAYNEQFF.

CDR3 nucleotide sequence: TGTGCCACCATACGGACAGGGACCATCCGTGGCTACACCTTC. Amino acid sequence: CATIRTGTIRGYTF. The chain couples TRBV5-8 to TRBJ1-2; TRBD1 matches 8 bases. The CDR3 consists of 14 residues. After removal of 9 bases from V and 7 bases from J, the junction contained 14 bases not matched to a gene. Germline V gene sequence: CDR1 SGHTS, CDR2 YDEGEE.

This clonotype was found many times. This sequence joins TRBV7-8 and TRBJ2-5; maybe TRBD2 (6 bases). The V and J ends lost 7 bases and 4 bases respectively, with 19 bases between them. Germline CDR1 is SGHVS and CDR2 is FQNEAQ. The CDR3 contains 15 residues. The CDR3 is CASTKRVGPRETQYF. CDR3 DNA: TGTGCCAGCACTAAGCGGGTGGGGCCGCGAGAGACCCAGTACTTC.

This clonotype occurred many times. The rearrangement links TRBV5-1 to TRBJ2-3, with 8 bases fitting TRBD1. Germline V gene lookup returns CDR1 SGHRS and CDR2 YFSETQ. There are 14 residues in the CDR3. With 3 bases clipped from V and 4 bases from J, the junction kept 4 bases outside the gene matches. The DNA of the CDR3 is TGCGCCAGCAGCTCCAGGACAGGGCCAGATACGCAGTATTTT. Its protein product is CASSSRTGPDTQYF.

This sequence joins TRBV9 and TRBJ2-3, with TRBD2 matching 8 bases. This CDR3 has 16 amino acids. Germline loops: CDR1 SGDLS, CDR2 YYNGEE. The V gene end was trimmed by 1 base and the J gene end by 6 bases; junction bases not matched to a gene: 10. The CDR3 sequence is CASSVMAGGARDTQYF. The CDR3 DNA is TGTGCCAGCAGCGTAATGGCCGGGGGGGCCAGGGATACGCAGTATTTT.

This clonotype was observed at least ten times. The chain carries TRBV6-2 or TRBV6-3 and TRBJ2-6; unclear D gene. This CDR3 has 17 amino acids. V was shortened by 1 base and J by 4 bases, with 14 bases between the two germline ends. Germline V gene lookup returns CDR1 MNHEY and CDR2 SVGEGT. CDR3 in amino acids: CASSYYWARSGANVLTF. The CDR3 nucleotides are TGTGCCAGCAGTTACTACTGGGCAAGGTCCGGGGCCAACGTCCTGACTTTC.

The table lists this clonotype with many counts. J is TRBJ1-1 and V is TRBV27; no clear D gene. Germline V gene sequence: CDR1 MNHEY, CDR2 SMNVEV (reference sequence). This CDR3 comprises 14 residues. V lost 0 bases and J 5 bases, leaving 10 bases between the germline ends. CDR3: CASSLSRGHTEAFF. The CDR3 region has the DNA TGTGCCAGCAGTTTATCGAGAGGGCATACTGAAGCTTTCTTT.

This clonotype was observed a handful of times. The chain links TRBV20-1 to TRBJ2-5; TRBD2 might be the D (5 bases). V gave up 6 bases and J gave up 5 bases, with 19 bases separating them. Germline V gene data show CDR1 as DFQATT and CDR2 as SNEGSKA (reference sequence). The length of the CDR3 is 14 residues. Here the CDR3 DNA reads TGCAGTGCCTCCCGTCGGCCTAGCAATGAGACCCAGTACTTC. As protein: CSASRRPSNETQYF.

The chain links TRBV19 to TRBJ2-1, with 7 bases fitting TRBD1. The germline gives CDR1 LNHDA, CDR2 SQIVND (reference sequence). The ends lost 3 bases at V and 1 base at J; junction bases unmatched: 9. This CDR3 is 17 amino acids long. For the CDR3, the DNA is TGTGCCAGTAGTATTTCCGCGACAGGGCTATCCTACAATGAGCAGTTCTTC. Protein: CASSISATGLSYNEQFF.

The CDR3 DNA is TGTGCCAGCAGCCCGATAACCGGGACAGGGGTCTATGGCTACACCTTC. Amino acids: CASSPITGTGVYGYTF. This rearrangement joins TRBV28 to TRBJ1-2; 10 bases match TRBD1. V was pared by 6 bases and J by 4 bases, with 11 bases of the junction left unmatched. The CDR3 consists of 16 residues. The V gene's germline CDR1 is MDHEN and CDR2 SYDVKM.

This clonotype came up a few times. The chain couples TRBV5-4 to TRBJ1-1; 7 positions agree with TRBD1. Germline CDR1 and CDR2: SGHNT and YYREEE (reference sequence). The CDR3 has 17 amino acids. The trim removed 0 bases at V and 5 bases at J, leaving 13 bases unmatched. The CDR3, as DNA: TGTGCCAGCAGCTTGGGGATGCCGACACAGGGGTATACTGAAGCTTTCTTT. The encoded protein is CASSLGMPTQGYTEAFF.

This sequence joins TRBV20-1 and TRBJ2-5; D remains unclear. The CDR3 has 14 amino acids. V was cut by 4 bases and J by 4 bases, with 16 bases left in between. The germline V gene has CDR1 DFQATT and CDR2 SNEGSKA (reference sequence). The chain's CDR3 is CSATPHGYRETQYF. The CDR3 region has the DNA TGCAGTGCTACCCCCCACGGGTATCGAGAGACCCAGTACTTC.

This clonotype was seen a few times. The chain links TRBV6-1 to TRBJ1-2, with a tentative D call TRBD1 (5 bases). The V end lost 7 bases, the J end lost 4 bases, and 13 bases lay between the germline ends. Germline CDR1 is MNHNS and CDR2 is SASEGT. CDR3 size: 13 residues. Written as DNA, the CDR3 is TGTGCCAGCACCTTACAGGTGGCCTATGGCTACACCTTC. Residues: CASTLQVAYGYTF.

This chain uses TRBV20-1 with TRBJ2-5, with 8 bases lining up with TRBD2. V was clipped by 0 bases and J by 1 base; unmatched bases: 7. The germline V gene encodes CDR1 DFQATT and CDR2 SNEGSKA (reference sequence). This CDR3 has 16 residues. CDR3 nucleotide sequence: TGCAGTGCTAGAGATTCGAGCGGGGGCACCCAAGAGACCCAGTACTTC. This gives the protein CSARDSSGGTQETQYF.

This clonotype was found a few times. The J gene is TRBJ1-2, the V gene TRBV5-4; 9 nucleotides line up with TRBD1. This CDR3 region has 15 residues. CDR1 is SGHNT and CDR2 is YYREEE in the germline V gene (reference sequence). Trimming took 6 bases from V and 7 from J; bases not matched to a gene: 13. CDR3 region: CASTGGAQGAGGYTF. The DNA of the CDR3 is TGTGCCAGCACCGGAGGGGCACAGGGGGCGGGTGGCTACACCTTC.

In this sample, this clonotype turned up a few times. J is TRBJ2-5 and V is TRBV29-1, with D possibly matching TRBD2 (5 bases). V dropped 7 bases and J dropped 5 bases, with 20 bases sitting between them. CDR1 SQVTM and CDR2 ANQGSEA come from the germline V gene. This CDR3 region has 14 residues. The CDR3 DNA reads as TGCAGCGCCGAGGGCGGCAGAGAGGTGGAGACCCAGTACTTC. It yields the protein CSAEGGREVETQYF.

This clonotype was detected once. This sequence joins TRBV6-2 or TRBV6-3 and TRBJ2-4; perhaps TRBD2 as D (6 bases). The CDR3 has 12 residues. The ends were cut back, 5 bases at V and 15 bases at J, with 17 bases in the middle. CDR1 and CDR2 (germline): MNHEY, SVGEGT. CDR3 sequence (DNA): TGTGCCAGCAGTGCCCGGGACTTACGGGGGTACTTC. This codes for CASSARDLRGYF.

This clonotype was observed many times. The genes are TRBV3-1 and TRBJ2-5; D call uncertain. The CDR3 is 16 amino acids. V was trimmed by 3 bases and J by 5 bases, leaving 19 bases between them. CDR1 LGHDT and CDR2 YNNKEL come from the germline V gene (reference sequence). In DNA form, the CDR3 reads TGTGCCAGCAGCCACTCCCGAGGCGGTAGCTTGGAGACCCAGTACTTC. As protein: CASSHSRGGSLETQYF.

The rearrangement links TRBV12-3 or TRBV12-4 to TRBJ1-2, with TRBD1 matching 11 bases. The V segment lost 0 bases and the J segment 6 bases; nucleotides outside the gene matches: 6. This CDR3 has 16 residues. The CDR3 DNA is TGTGCCAGCAGTTTAGCGGGACAGGGGGAAAATCATGGCTACACCTTC. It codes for CASSLAGQGENHGYTF.

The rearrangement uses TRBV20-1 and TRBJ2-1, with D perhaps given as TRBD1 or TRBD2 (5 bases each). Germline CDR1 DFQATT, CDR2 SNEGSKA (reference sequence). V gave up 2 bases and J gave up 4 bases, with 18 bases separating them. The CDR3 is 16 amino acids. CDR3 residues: CSARPAGARGYNEQFF. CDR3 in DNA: TGCAGTGCTAGACCCGCCGGGGCCCGCGGGTACAATGAGCAGTTCTTC.